These 19 T cell receptor beta chains originate from one sample sequenced in a study of blood T cell repertoires in COVID-19. Method: immunoSEQ multiplex PCR; TCRdb's copy keeps in-frame clones and lacks some. The sample comprises a few hundred thousand clones, more than 80% of which are singletons, and around 5.8% rests with the top ten. Sequencing was carried out using peripheral blood. These receptors came from a woman aged 45 to 65 with COVID-19, enrolled during active disease.

This sequence joins TRBV5-1 and TRBJ2-1, with D maybe TRBD2 (5 bases). Trimming cost V 0 bases and J 4 bases, with 8 bases left between them. The germline CDR1 and CDR2 sequences are SGHRS and YFSETQ. The CDR3 totals 14 residues. The CDR3 spells CASSLVGGYNEQFF. The CDR3, as DNA: TGCGCCAGCAGCTTGGTTGGCGGGTACAATGAGCAGTTCTTC.

With respect to this clone: One junction end does not reproduce the germline sequence, and a read error may be involved. The V gene is TRBV7-7, the J gene TRBJ2-1; D gene uncertain. The CDR3 is 13 amino acids. Germline CDR1 and CDR2: SSHAT and FNYEAQ (reference sequence). The CDR3 region is CASSLGQNNEQFF. Here the CDR3 DNA reads TGTGCTAGCAGCTTAGGCCAGAACAATGAGCAGTTCTTC.

This sequence joins TRBV5-1 and TRBJ1-1, with D unresolved. V lost 0 bases and J lost 7, with 4 bases in between. The CDR3 length is 11 residues. CDR1 is SGHRS and CDR2 is YFSETQ in the germline V gene. CDR3 in amino acids: CASSLGHEAFF. As DNA, the CDR3 is TGCGCCAGCAGCTTGGGACATGAAGCTTTCTTT. The whole variable domain, remainder taken from reference TRBV5-1 and TRBJ1-1, is KAGVTQTPRYLIKTRGQQVTLSCSPISGHRSVSWYQQTPGQGLQFLFEYFSETQRNKGNFPGRFSGRQFSNSRSEMNVSTLELGDSALYLCASSLGHEAFFGQGTRLTVV.

The J gene is TRBJ1-1, the V gene TRBV9; 7 bases line up with TRBD1. The CDR3 consists of 15 residues. Germline V CDR1 and CDR2: SGDLS, YYNGEE. The ends lost 3 bases at V and 0 bases at J; junction bases unmatched: 5. CDR3 DNA sequence: TGTGCCAGCAGCGCCAACAGGGGCATGAACACTGAAGCTTTCTTT. Translation gives CASSANRGMNTEAFF.

CDR3 nucleotide sequence: TGTGCCAGCTCACCAGTGAGGGCCATCTCTGGAAACACCATATATTTT. As protein: CASSPVRAISGNTIYF. The rearrangement links TRBV18 to TRBJ1-3; no reliable D call. The germline V gene encodes CDR1 KGHSH and CDR2 LQKENI. Trimming removed 2 bases from V and 0 bases from J, with 11 bases in between. The CDR3 is made up of 16 amino acids. Variable domain in full (rest from reference TRBV18 and TRBJ1-3): NAGVMQNPRHLVRRRGQEARLRCSPMKGHSHVYWYRQLPEEGLKFMVYLQKENIIDESGMPKERFSAEFPKEGPSILRIQQVVRGDSAAYFCASSPVRAISGNTIYFGEGSWLTVV.

The chain couples TRBV3-1 (or the pseudogene TRBV3-2) to TRBJ2-7, with D possibly being TRBD2 (6 bases). From germline, CDR1 is LGHDT and CDR2 YNNKEL (reference sequence). V was pared by 1 base and J by 3 bases, with 13 bases between. The CDR3 has 15 amino acids. CDR3 amino acids: CASSQAPGLYYEQYF. DNA for the CDR3: TGTGCCAGCAGCCAAGCACCGGGACTTTACTACGAGCAGTACTTC.

The chain employs TRBV19 and TRBJ1-1; TRBD1 aligns across 8 bases. The V and J ends lost 2 bases and 0 bases, in that order; junction bases with no gene match: 5. There are 16 residues in the CDR3. The germline gives CDR1 LNHDA, CDR2 SQIVND (reference sequence). CDR3 region: CASSIRRQGMNTEAFF. CDR3 coding DNA: TGTGCCAGTAGTATACGAAGACAGGGGATGAACACTGAAGCTTTCTTT.

The chain joins TRBV19 to TRBJ1-1, with a weak D call TRBD1 (6 bases). V gave up 7 bases and J gave up 4 bases, with 19 bases separating them. This CDR3 has 15 residues. Germline V gives CDR1 LNHDA, CDR2 SQIVND (reference sequence). The CDR3 here is CASTASAGEGTEAFF. CDR3 bases: TGTGCCAGTACCGCCTCCGCAGGGGAGGGCACTGAAGCTTTCTTT.

This rearrangement joins TRBV5-5 to TRBJ2-5; 10 bases are a match to TRBD2. J was trimmed by 1 base and V by 2 bases; bases with no gene match: 2. Per the germline V gene, CDR1 is SGHKS and CDR2 is YYEKEE (reference sequence). The CDR3 runs to 15 residues. The CDR3 here is CASSLAGGPQETQYF. CDR3 in DNA: TGTGCCAGCAGCTTAGCGGGAGGGCCCCAAGAGACCCAGTACTTC.

CDR3 DNA sequence: TGTGCCAGTAGTATCAGTTTCGCCCCGCAGCCCCAGCATTTT. Translated: CASSISFAPQPQHF. This chain connects TRBV19 to TRBJ1-5; D remains ambiguous. The CDR3 has 14 amino acids. Germline lookup yields CDR1 LNHDA and CDR2 SQIVND (reference sequence). Trimming removed 3 bases at V and 7 bases at J, with 13 bases between.

The chain combines TRBV11-2 with TRBJ2-2; 9 nucleotides line up with TRBD1. The CDR3 extends over 15 amino acids. The V and J ends lost 5 bases and 4 bases, in that order; junction bases with no gene match: 5. Germline-derived CDR1 and CDR2 are SGHAT and FQNNGV. Here the CDR3 reads CASSGGQGGTGELFF. For the CDR3, the DNA is TGTGCCAGCAGCGGGGGACAGGGAGGCACCGGGGAGCTGTTTTTT.

The chain combines TRBV18 with TRBJ2-2, with 8 nucleotides matching TRBD1. This CDR3 contains 16 residues. The trim removed 1 base at V and 3 bases at J, leaving 4 bases unmatched. The V gene's germline CDR1 is KGHSH and CDR2 LQKENI. The CDR3, as DNA: TGTGCCAGCTCACCACGGCAGGGGGCCGACACCGGGGAGCTGTTTTTT. Translated: CASSPRQGADTGELFF. Filled out from reference TRBV18 and TRBJ2-2, the complete variable domain reads NAGVMQNPRHLVRRRGQEARLRCSPMKGHSHVYWYRQLPEEGLKFMVYLQKENIIDESGMPKERFSAEFPKEGPSILRIQQVVRGDSAAYFCASSPRQGADTGELFFGEGSRLTVL.

V usage is TRBV9 and J usage is TRBJ2-7, with a weak D call TRBD2 (5 bases). Per germline, CDR1 SGDLS and CDR2 YYNGEE. The CDR3 covers 15 residues. Trimming removed 2 bases at V and 0 bases at J, with 12 bases between. The DNA for the CDR3 is TGTGCCAGCAGCGTTGGAACGGGGTACTCCTACGAGCAGTACTTC. Translation gives CASSVGTGYSYEQYF.

This clone was seen only once. This chain links TRBV4-3 with TRBJ2-7, with D possibly being TRBD1 (6 bases). The V gene's germline CDR1 is LGHNA and CDR2 YSLEER. V lost 4 bases and J lost 0, with 10 bases in between. The CDR3 has 14 amino acids. CDR3 amino acids: CASSRWDTSYEQYF. CDR3 DNA: TGCGCCAGCAGCCGATGGGACACCTCCTACGAGCAGTACTTC.

The gene calls are TRBV7-2 and TRBJ2-7, with 14 bases lining up with TRBD2. Germline CDR1 SGHTA, CDR2 FQGNSA. CDR3 length: 15 amino acids. Trimming removed 5 bases from V and 4 bases from J; junction bases left unmatched: 4. CDR3 nucleotides: TGTGCCAGCAGCGCTGGGACTAGCGGGAGATACGAGCAGTACTTC. The encoded protein is CASSAGTSGRYEQYF.

The chain couples TRBV18 to TRBJ2-6; the D gene is possibly TRBD1 (6 bases). Trimming removed 2 bases at V and 2 bases at J, with 10 bases between. The CDR3 covers 16 residues. Germline V gene data show CDR1 as KGHSH and CDR2 as LQKENI. Here the CDR3 DNA reads TGTGCCAGCTCACCAAAACAGGGACCTGGGGCCAACGTCCTGACTTTC. Its translation: CASSPKQGPGANVLTF. The entire variable domain, with the rest obtained from reference TRBV18 and TRBJ2-6, is as follows: NAGVMQNPRHLVRRRGQEARLRCSPMKGHSHVYWYRQLPEEGLKFMVYLQKENIIDESGMPKERFSAEFPKEGPSILRIQQVVRGDSAAYFCASSPKQGPGANVLTFGAGSRLTVL.

This clone showed up just once. Here the CDR3 reads CASSPLAGSRFF. The DNA for the CDR3 is TGTGCCAGTAGTCCCTTAGCGGGCTCTCGATTCTTC. The chain uses TRBV19 and TRBJ2-1; TRBD2 matches 7 bases. CDR1 is LNHDA and CDR2 is SQIVND in the germline V gene (reference sequence). The CDR3 spans 12 residues. J lost 16 bases, V lost 5 bases, and 11 bases had no gene match.

The V call is TRBV4-1, the J call TRBJ1-5; 7 positions match TRBD1. Trimming took 5 bases from V and 7 from J; bases not matched to a gene: 11. The CDR3 loop spans 15 amino acids. Germline V gene lookup returns CDR1 MGHRA and CDR2 YSYEKL. The chain's CDR3 is CASSTTATGSQPQHF. CDR3 in DNA: TGCGCCAGCAGCACCACCGCGACAGGGTCGCAGCCCCAGCATTTT.

The J gene is TRBJ1-2, the V gene TRBV9; weak D call: TRBD1 (5 bases). CDR1 is SGDLS, CDR2 YYNGEE, per germline. This CDR3 region has 13 residues. Trimming took 4 bases from V and 0 from J, leaving 7 bases between them. For the CDR3, the DNA is TGTGCCAGCAGCCCAGGGTCTAACTATGGCTACACCTTC. The encoded protein is CASSPGSNYGYTF.